This T cell receptor beta chain was found in a study of OX40 agonist ivuxolimab in advanced cancers. Sequencing was performed with immunoSEQ multiplex PCR; in TCRdb, only in-frame clones are kept and a portion is missing. Here the sample spans tens of thousands of clones, roughly 89% being singletons. The CDR3 extends over 15 amino acids. Germline V gene lookup returns CDR1 LGHNA and CDR2 YSLEER. V shed 1 base and J 8 bases; nucleotides not matched to a gene: 6. Study-level findings and limits: Fewer expanded clones were found on average in CD4+ than in CD8+ T cells.

With regard to this clone: What it binds is unknown.

This specimen consisted of CD4+ or CD8+ T cells sorted from blood, obtained in a trial of the OX40 agonist ivuxolimab. V is TRBV4-3 and J is TRBJ2-1; the match to TRBD2 covers 9 bases. This receptor was identified in an adult with an advanced solid tumor such as melanoma, head and neck, liver or kidney cancer. The CDR3 coding sequence is TGCGCCAGCAGCCAAGGCGGTAGCGGGGGCTATGAGCAGTTCTTC. It translates to CASSQGGSGGYEQFF.